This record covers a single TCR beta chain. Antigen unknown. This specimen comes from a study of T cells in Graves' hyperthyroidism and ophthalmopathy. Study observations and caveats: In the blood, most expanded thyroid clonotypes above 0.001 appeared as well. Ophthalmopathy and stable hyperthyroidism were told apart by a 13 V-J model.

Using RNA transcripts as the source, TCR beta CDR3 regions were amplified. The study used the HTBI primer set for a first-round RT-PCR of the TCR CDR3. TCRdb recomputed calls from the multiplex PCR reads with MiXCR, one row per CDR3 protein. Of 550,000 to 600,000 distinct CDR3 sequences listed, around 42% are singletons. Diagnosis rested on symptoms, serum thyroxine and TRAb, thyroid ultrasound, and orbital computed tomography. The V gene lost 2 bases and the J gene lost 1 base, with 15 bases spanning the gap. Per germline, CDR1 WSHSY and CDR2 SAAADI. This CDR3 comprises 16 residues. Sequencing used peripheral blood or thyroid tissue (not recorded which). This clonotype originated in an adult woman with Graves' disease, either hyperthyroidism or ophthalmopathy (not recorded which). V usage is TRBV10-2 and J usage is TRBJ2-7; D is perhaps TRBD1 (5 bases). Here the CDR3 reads CASSESPDSRSYEQYF. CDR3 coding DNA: TGCGCCAGCAGTGAGAGTCCTGACAGTCGATCCTACGAGCAGTACTTC.